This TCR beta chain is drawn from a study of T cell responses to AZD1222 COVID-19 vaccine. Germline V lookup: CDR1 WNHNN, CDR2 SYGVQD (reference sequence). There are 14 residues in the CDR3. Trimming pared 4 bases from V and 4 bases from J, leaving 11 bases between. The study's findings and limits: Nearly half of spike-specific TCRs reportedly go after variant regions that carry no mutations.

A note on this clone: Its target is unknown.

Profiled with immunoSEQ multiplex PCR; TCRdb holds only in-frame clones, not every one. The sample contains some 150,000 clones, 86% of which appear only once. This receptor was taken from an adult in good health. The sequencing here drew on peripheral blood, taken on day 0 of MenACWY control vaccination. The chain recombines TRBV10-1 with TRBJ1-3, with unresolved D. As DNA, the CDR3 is TGCGCCAGCAGTGCTGATCCTCTGGGAAACACCATATATTTT. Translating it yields CASSADPLGNTIYF.